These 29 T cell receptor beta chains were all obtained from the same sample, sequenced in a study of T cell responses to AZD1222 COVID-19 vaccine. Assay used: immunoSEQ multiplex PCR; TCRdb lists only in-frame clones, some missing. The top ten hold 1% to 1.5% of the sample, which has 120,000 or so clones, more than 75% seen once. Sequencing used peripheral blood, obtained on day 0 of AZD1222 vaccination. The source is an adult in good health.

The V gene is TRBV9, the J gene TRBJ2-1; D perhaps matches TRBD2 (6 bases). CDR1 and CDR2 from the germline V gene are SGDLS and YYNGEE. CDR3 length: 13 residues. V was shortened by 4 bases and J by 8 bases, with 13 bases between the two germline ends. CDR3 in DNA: TGTGCCAGCAGCACCAGACTAGAGGATGAGCAGTTCTTC. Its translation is CASSTRLEDEQFF.

CDR3 in amino acids: CAWTSGGAGTGELFF. CDR3 bases: TGTGCCTGGACTAGCGGGGGGGCCGGAACCGGGGAGCTGTTTTTT. The gene calls are TRBV30 and TRBJ2-2; 12 nucleotides line up with TRBD2. Trimming took 4 bases from V and 5 from J; bases not matched to a gene: 5. This CDR3 comprises 15 residues. Germline V gives CDR1 GTSNPN, CDR2 SVGIG (reference sequence).

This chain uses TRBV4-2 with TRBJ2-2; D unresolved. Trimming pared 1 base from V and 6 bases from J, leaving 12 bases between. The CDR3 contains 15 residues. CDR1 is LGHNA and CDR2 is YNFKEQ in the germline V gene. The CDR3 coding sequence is TGTGCCAGCAGCCAAGGAAGCGACGGAGCCGGGGAGCTGTTTTTT. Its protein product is CASSQGSDGAGELFF.

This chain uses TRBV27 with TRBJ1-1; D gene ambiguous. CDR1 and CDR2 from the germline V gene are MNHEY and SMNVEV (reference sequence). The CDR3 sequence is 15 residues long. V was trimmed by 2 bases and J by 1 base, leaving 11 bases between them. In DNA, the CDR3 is TGTGCCAGCAGTTTAAGAACAGCTGCGAACACTGAAGCTTTCTTT. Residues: CASSLRTAANTEAFF.

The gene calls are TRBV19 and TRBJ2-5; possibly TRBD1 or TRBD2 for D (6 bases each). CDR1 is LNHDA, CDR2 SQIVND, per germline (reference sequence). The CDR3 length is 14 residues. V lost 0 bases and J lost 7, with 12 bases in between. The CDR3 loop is CASSIDGGRGTQYF. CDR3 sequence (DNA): TGTGCCAGTAGTATAGATGGGGGGCGCGGGACCCAGTACTTC. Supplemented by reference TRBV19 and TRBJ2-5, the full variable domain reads DGGITQSPKYLFRKEGQNVTLSCEQNLNHDAMYWYRQDPGQGLRLIYYSQIVNDFQKGDIAEGYSVSREKKESFPLTVTSAQKNPTAFYLCASSIDGGRGTQYFGPGTRLLVL.

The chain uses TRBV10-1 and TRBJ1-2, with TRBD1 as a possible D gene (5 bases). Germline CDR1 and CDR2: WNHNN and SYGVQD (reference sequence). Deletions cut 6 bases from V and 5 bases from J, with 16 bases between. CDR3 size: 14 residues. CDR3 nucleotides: TGCGCCAGCAGCGTAGGGGAGCGCTATTATGGCTACACCTTC. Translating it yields CASSVGERYYGYTF.

CDR3 DNA sequence: TGTGCCAGCAGTACGGGAGGGGCAGGGACCAATCAGCCCCAGCATTTT. Protein sequence: CASSTGGAGTNQPQHF. The chain couples TRBV25-1 to TRBJ1-5; perhaps TRBD1 as D (5 bases). This CDR3 has 16 residues. Trimming removed 5 bases at V and 3 bases at J, with 17 bases between. Germline V CDR1 and CDR2: MGHDK, SYGVNS.

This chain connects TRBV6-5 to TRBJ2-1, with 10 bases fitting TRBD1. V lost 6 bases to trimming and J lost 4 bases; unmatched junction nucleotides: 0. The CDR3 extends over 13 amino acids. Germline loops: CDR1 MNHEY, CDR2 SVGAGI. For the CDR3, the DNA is TGTGCCAGCAGGGGACAGGGGTACAATGAGCAGTTCTTC. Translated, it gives CASRGQGYNEQFF.

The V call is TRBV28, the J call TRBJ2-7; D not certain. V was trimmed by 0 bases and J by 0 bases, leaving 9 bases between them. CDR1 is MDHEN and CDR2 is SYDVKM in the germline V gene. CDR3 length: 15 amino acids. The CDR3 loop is CASSLWAARSYEQYF. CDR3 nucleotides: TGTGCCAGCAGTTTATGGGCAGCCCGCTCCTACGAGCAGTACTTC.

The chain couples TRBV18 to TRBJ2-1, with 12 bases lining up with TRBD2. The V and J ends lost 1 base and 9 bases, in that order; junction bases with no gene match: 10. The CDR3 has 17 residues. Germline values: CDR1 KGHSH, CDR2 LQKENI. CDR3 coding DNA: TGTGCCAGCTCACCACGGGAGTCCCTAGCGGGGGGGACTGAGCAGTTCTTC. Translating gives CASSPRESLAGGTEQFF.

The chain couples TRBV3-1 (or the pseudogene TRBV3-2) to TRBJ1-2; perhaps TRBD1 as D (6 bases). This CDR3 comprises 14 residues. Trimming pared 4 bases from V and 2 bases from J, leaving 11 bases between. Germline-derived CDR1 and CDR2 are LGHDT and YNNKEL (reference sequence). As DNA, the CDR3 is TGTGCCAGCAGCCCCCACACAGGGAACTATGGCTACACCTTC. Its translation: CASSPHTGNYGYTF.

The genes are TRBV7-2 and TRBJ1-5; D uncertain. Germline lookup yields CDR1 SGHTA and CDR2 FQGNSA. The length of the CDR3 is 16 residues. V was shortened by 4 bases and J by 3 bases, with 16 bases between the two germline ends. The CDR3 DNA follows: TGTGCCAGCAGCTCGTCAACGACGGCCCCCAATCAGCCCCAGCATTTT. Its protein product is CASSSSTTAPNQPQHF.

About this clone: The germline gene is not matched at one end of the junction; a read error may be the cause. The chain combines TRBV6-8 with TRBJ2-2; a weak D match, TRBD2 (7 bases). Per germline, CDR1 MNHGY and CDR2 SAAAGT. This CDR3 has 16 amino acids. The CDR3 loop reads CANSMGGAPNTGELFF. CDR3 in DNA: TGTGCCAACAGTATGGGGGGGGCCCCTAACACCGGGGAGCTGTTTTTT.

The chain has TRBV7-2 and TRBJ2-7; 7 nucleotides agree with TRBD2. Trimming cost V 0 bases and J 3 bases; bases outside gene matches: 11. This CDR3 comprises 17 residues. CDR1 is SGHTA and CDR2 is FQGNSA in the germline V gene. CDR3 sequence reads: CASSLARNSGRDYEQYF. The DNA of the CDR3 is TGTGCCAGCAGCTTAGCGCGAAATAGCGGGCGTGACTACGAGCAGTACTTC.

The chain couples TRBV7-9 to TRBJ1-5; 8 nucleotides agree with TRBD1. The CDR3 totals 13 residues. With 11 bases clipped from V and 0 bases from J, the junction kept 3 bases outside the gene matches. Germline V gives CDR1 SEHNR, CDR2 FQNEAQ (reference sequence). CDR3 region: CAGGQDSNQPQHF. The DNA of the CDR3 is TGTGCCGGGGGACAGGATAGCAATCAGCCCCAGCATTTT.

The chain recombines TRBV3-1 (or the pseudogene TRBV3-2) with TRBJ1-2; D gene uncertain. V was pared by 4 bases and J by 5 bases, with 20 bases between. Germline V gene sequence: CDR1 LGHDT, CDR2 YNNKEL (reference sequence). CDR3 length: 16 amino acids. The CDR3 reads CASSLTGSDVPYGYTF. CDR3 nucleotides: TGTGCCAGCAGCCTAACCGGGAGCGACGTTCCATATGGCTACACCTTC.

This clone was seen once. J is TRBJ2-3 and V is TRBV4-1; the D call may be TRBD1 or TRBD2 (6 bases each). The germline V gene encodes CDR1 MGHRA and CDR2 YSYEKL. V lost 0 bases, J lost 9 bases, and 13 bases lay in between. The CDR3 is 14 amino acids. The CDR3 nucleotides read TGCGCCAGCAGCCAAGATCGGGGGACAAGGACGCAGTATTTT. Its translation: CASSQDRGTRTQYF.

The CDR3 spells CASKSQPFTNSPLHF. The CDR3 DNA reads as TGTGCCAGCAAATCACAGCCATTTACGAATTCACCCCTCCACTTT. The V and J genes are TRBV2 and TRBJ1-6; D call uncertain. The CDR3 runs to 15 residues. V lost 7 bases, J lost 7 bases, and 17 bases lay in between. Germline loops: CDR1 SNHLY, CDR2 FYNNEI. Drawing the rest from reference TRBV2 and TRBJ1-6, the complete variable domain is EPEVTQTPSHQVTQMGQEVILRCVPISNHLYFYWYRQILGQKVEFLVSFYNNEISEKSEIFDDQFSVERPDGSNFTLKIRSTKLEDSAMYFCASKSQPFTNSPLHFGNGTRLTVT.

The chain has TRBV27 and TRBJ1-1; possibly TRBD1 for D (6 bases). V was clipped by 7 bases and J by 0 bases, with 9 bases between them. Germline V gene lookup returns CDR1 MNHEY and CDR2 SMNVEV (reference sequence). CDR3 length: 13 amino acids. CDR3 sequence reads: CASKYRVNTEAFF. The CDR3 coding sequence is TGTGCCAGCAAATACAGGGTGAACACTGAAGCTTTCTTT.

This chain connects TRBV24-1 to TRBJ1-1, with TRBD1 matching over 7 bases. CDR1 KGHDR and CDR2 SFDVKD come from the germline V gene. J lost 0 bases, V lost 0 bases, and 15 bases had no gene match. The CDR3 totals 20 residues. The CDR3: CATSDLFHPSIQGVNTEAFF. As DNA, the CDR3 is TGTGCCACCAGTGATTTGTTCCACCCAAGTATTCAGGGGGTGAACACTGAAGCTTTCTTT.

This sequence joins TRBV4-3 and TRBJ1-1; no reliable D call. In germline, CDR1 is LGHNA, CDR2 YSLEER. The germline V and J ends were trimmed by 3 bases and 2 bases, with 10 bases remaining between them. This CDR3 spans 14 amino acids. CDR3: CASSHWVGNTEAFF. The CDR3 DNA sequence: TGCGCCAGCAGCCATTGGGTCGGAAACACTGAAGCTTTCTTT.

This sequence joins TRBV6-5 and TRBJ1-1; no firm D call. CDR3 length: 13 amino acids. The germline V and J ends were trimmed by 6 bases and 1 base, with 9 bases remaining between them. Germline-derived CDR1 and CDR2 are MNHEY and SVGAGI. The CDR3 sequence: CASSRRGNTEAFF. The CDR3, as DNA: TGTGCCAGCAGCCGCCGTGGGAACACTGAAGCTTTCTTT.

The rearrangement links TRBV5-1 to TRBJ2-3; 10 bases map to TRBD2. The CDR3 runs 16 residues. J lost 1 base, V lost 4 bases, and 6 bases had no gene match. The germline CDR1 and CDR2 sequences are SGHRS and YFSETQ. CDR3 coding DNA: TGCGCCAGCAGCCCCGTAGCGGGAGGCGGCACAGATACGCAGTATTTT. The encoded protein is CASSPVAGGGTDTQYF.

CDR3 region: CSAGGTGFNYGYTF. CDR3 DNA sequence: TGCAGTGCTGGTGGGACAGGCTTTAACTATGGCTACACCTTC. The chain is built from TRBV20-1 and TRBJ1-2; TRBD1 agrees at 8 bases. The CDR3 is 14 amino acids. The germline CDR1 and CDR2 sequences are DFQATT and SNEGSKA (reference sequence). V was clipped by 5 bases and J by 1 base; unmatched bases: 6.

CDR3 DNA sequence: TGTGCCAGCAGCCCAGGGGTAGCGGGCACTGAAGCTTTCTTT. Residues: CASSPGVAGTEAFF. This chain uses TRBV13 with TRBJ1-1, with D possibly being TRBD1 (6 bases). Germline loops: CDR1 PRHDT, CDR2 FYEKMQ (reference sequence). CDR3 length: 14 residues. Trimming pared 5 bases from V and 4 bases from J, leaving 14 bases between.

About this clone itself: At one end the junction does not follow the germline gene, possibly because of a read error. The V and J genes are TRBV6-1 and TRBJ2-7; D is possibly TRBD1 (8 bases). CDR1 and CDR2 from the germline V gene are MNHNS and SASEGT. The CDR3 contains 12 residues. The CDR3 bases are TGTGCCAGCAGTGAAGAAAACACAGGGGGGGTATTC. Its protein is CASSEENTGGVF.

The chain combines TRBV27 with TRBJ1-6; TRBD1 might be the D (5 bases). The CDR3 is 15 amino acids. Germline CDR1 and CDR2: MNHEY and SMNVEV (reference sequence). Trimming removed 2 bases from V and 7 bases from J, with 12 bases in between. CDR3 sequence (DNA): TGTGCCAGCAGTTTAGTCAGCAGGGTAAATTCACCCCTCCACTTT. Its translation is CASSLVSRVNSPLHF.

CDR3 loop: CASSGGTGDYNEQFF. The CDR3 DNA reads as TGTGCCAGCAGTGGCGGGACAGGGGACTACAATGAGCAGTTCTTC. The V call is TRBV25-1, the J call TRBJ2-1; TRBD1 agrees at 10 bases. Germline V gene sequence: CDR1 MGHDK, CDR2 SYGVNS. This CDR3 has 15 amino acids. V lost 4 bases to trimming and J lost 3 bases; unmatched junction nucleotides: 3.

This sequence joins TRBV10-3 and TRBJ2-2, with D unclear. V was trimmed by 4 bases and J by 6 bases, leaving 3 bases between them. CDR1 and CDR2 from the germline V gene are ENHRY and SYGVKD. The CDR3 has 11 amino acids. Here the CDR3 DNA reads TGTGCCATCAGTGCCTCCGGGGAGCTGTTTTTT. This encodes CAISASGELFF.